A single sample is the source of the 21 T cell receptor beta chains below, sequenced in a study of OX40 agonist ivuxolimab in advanced cancers. Assay: immunoSEQ multiplex PCR; the TCRdb copy retains only in-frame clones and omits some. This sample has tens of thousands of clones, with roughly 84% found just once. Source: CD4+ or CD8+ T cells sorted from blood, taken in a trial of the OX40 agonist ivuxolimab. The receptors stem from an adult with an advanced solid tumor such as melanoma, head and neck, liver or kidney cancer.

The chain uses TRBV7-6 and TRBJ2-2, with D perhaps matching TRBD2 (6 bases). Germline V gives CDR1 SGHVS, CDR2 FNYEAQ. V lost 6 bases, J lost 1 base, and 21 bases lay in between. This CDR3 has 18 amino acids. CDR3 loop: CASRLKITASENTGELFF. CDR3 sequence (DNA): TGTGCCAGCAGGCTTAAAATCACGGCTAGCGAGAACACCGGGGAGCTGTTTTTT. The full variable domain, with the rest looked up from reference TRBV7-6 and TRBJ2-2, is GAGVSQSPRYKVTKRGQDVALRCDPISGHVSLYWYRQALGQGPEFLTYFNYEAQQDKSGLPNDRFSAERPEGSISTLTIQRTEQRDSAMYRCASRLKITASENTGELFFGEGSRLTVL.

This clone is termed medium-sized. The gene calls are TRBV28 and TRBJ1-3; the D is unclear. Looked up from germline, CDR1 is MDHEN and CDR2 is SYDVKM. CDR3 length: 15 residues. The germline V and J ends were trimmed by 2 bases and 0 bases, with 8 bases remaining between them. The CDR3 region is CASSLGGGSGNTIYF. CDR3 coding DNA: TGTGCCAGCAGTTTAGGCGGCGGCTCTGGAAACACCATATATTTT.

V gene TRBV9 combines with J gene TRBJ2-7; 8 positions agree with TRBD1. This CDR3 has 14 residues. The germline CDR1 and CDR2 sequences are SGDLS and YYNGEE. V lost 0 bases, J lost 4 bases, and 3 bases stayed unmatched. The CDR3: CASSVGTGWYEQYF. The CDR3 DNA sequence: TGTGCCAGCAGCGTAGGGACAGGGTGGTACGAGCAGTACTTC. The full variable domain, rest sourced from reference TRBV9 and TRBJ2-7, is DSGVTQTPKHLITATGQRVTLRCSPRSGDLSVYWYQQSLDQGLQFLIQYYNGEERAKGNILERFSAQQFPDLHSELNLSSLELGDSALYFCASSVGTGWYEQYFGPGTRLTVT.

The V gene is TRBV27, the J gene TRBJ1-2; unclear D gene. Per germline, CDR1 MNHEY and CDR2 SMNVEV (reference sequence). CDR3 length equals 13 residues. Trimming removed 5 bases at V and 5 bases at J, with 12 bases between. The CDR3 sequence is CASSISGSYGYTF. CDR3 nucleotides: TGTGCCAGCAGTATTTCGGGTTCTTATGGCTACACCTTC.

This clone has just one count. The DNA is omitted, as the CDR3 cannot be located on it reliably, and the CDR3 follows TCRdb's listing. J is TRBJ1-4 and V is TRBV30. CDR1 and CDR2 (germline): GTSNPN, SVGIG (reference sequence). 16 amino acids form the CDR3, both terminal residues included. The CDR3 spells CAWRFFRDGRMKNCFF.

The chain recombines TRBV6-4 with TRBJ2-1; 11 bases are shared with TRBD2. The CDR3 consists of 15 residues. CDR1 MRHNA and CDR2 SNTAGT come from the germline V gene. V lost 3 bases and J lost 8; bases outside the gene matches: 6. The CDR3 here is CASSDKLAGVDEQFF. CDR3 nucleotides: TGTGCCAGCAGTGATAAACTAGCGGGAGTTGATGAGCAGTTCTTC.

The rearrangement joins TRBV18 to TRBJ2-2, with D possibly TRBD2 on 7 matching bases. This CDR3 is built from 17 residues. The germline V gene encodes CDR1 KGHSH and CDR2 LQKENI. V lost 0 bases and J 7 bases, leaving 18 bases between the germline ends. Here the CDR3 reads CASSPPRGGAKIGELFF. DNA of the CDR3: TGTGCCAGCTCACCACCGAGGGGGGGCGCGAAGATCGGGGAGCTGTTTTTT.

The CDR3 loop is CAAGLYEQYF. The CDR3 nucleotides read TGTGCCGCTGGCCTCTACGAGCAGTACTTC. The chain uses TRBV27 and TRBJ2-7; no firm D call. Germline loops: CDR1 MNHEY, CDR2 SMNVEV (reference sequence). The CDR3 extends over 10 amino acids. V was cut by 11 bases and J by 3 bases, with 8 bases left in between.

CDR3 bases: TGCGCCAGCAGCCAAAGCGACCAATCCTACGAGCAGTACTTC. It codes for CASSQSDQSYEQYF. V gene TRBV4-1 combines with J gene TRBJ2-7; no reliable D call. Germline V lookup: CDR1 MGHRA, CDR2 YSYEKL. V shed 2 bases and J shed 1 base, with 9 bases lying between them. The length of the CDR3 is 14 residues.

V is TRBV14 and J is TRBJ1-2, with unresolved D. Trimming removed 1 base at V and 7 bases at J, with 13 bases between. Germline CDR1 and CDR2: SGHDN and FVKESK. The CDR3 is 14 amino acids. The CDR3 nucleotides are TGTGCCAGCAGCCAAGGCCCCTCGTCCTCTGGCTACACCTTC. The encoded protein is CASSQGPSSSGYTF.

The chain employs TRBV4-3 and TRBJ1-2; D not certain. In germline, CDR1 is LGHNA, CDR2 YSLEER. V was clipped by 1 base and J by 2 bases, with 11 bases between them. The CDR3 runs to 15 residues. CDR3 coding DNA: TGCGCCAGCAGCCAAGTGGGCGCACTAAACTATGGCTACACCTTC. It translates to CASSQVGALNYGYTF.

This chain links TRBV9 with TRBJ1-1; weak D call: TRBD1 (5 bases). The CDR3 is 14 residues long. Trimming removed 3 bases from V and 6 bases from J, with 15 bases in between. Germline V gene sequence: CDR1 SGDLS, CDR2 YYNGEE. CDR3 nucleotides: TGTGCCAGCAGCGCTTTGGGACGGGGCCCTGAAGCTTTCTTT. Amino acids: CASSALGRGPEAFF.

CDR3 nucleotides: TGTGCCGCCTCTTCCCCGCTCCAAGAGACCCAGTACTTC. Its translation is CAASSPLQETQYF. J is TRBJ2-5 and V is TRBV27; D call uncertain. CDR3 length equals 13 residues. Germline values: CDR1 MNHEY, CDR2 SMNVEV (reference sequence). The V end was cut by 11 bases, the J end by 1 base, with 14 bases between.

This clone has a handful of counts. This chain links TRBV7-9 with TRBJ1-2; D unresolved. This CDR3 has 15 amino acids. Germline V gene sequence: CDR1 SEHNR, CDR2 FQNEAQ (reference sequence). V lost 1 base and J 2 bases, leaving 11 bases between the germline ends. DNA of the CDR3: TGTGCCAGCAGCTTAGTGGGTCTGGTAAACTATGGCTACACCTTC. Translation gives CASSLVGLVNYGYTF.

The CDR3 DNA is TGCGCCAGCAGCCAAGATTGGCCTAGTAACCAGCCCCAGCATTTT. Its translation is CASSQDWPSNQPQHF. The rearrangement links TRBV4-3 to TRBJ1-5; D ambiguous. The CDR3 runs to 15 residues. The germline gives CDR1 LGHNA, CDR2 YSLEER. Trimming removed 0 bases at V and 7 bases at J, with 13 bases between.

The genes are TRBV7-6 and TRBJ1-1; unclear D gene. The CDR3 runs 13 residues. V lost 5 bases and J lost 3, with 10 bases in between. CDR1 is SGHVS, CDR2 FNYEAQ, per germline. Here the CDR3 reads CASSPPGDTEAFF. CDR3 in DNA: TGTGCCAGCAGCCCCCCCGGTGACACTGAAGCTTTCTTT.

As DNA, the CDR3 is TGTGCCAGCAGCTTAGATCTAGGGCAGGATTCCTACGAGCAGTACTTC. Protein product: CASSLDLGQDSYEQYF. The rearrangement links TRBV11-2 to TRBJ2-7; D remains ambiguous. V was cut by 0 bases and J by 1 base, with 13 bases left in between. There are 16 residues in the CDR3. The germline CDR1 and CDR2 sequences are SGHAT and FQNNGV.

V gene TRBV7-6 combines with J gene TRBJ2-7; D is uncertain. CDR1 is SGHVS and CDR2 is FNYEAQ in the germline V gene. The CDR3 contains 13 residues. Trimming shortened V by 10 bases and J by 6 bases, and 19 bases separated the two germline ends. CDR3 amino acids: CATSAGSKSEQYF. DNA for the CDR3: TGTGCCACATCGGCAGGATCTAAGTCCGAGCAGTACTTC.

The rearrangement joins TRBV7-3 to TRBJ2-7, with D uncertain. The length of the CDR3 is 13 residues. Germline-derived CDR1 and CDR2 are SGHTA and FQGTGA. Trimming took off 5 bases at V and 1 base at J, with 9 bases between the two ends. Written as DNA, the CDR3 is TGTGCCAGCAGCCCAGCCCCGTCCTACGAGCAGTACTTC. Its protein is CASSPAPSYEQYF.

CDR3 sequence: CASSPERVNTEAFF. CDR3 coding DNA: TGTGCCAGCAGTCCCGAAAGGGTGAACACTGAAGCTTTCTTT. This sequence joins TRBV27 and TRBJ1-1; no reliable D call. Trimming took off 5 bases at V and 0 bases at J, with 10 bases between the two ends. The CDR3 has 14 residues. Germline V lookup: CDR1 MNHEY, CDR2 SMNVEV (reference sequence).

This clone showed up just once. The rearrangement uses TRBV9 and TRBJ2-3; 7 bases map to TRBD2. The germline V gene has CDR1 SGDLS and CDR2 YYNGEE. V lost 0 bases, J lost 2 bases, and 6 bases stayed unmatched. The CDR3 has 16 residues. The CDR3 sequence: CASSVGGGLNTDTQYF. Written as DNA, the CDR3 is TGTGCCAGCAGCGTAGGGGGGGGACTGAACACAGATACGCAGTATTTT.